This T cell receptor (beta chain) was found in a study of cytomegalovirus exposure and HLA in healthy donors. The CDR3 has 12 amino acids. The V end was cut by 8 bases, the J end by 0 bases, with 7 bases between. The germline V gene encodes CDR1 MNHNY and CDR2 SVGAGI (reference sequence). The PCR made use of 60 Vbeta and 13 Jbeta primers. Repertoires were generated with immunoSEQ multiplex PCR, while TCRdb's copy carries only in-frame clones and drops some. Here the sample spans about 190,000 clones, more than 80% being singletons. The sequencing sample was made of PBMCs. The chain carries TRBV6-6 and TRBJ1-2, with D unclear. The sequence was obtained from a woman between 45 and 65 years old in good health and CMV-seropositive. DNA of the CDR3: TGTGCCAGCCGAGACACTAACTATGGCTACACCTTC. Protein product: CASRDTNYGYTF.